This TCR beta chain was retrieved from a study of blood T cell repertoires in COVID-19. CDR3 length: 13 amino acids. The germline gives CDR1 MNHEY, CDR2 SVGEGT. Deletions cut 3 bases from V and 3 bases from J, with 6 bases between. The sample holds a few counts of this clone. Some clones are missing from TCRdb's copy, which holds only in-frame ones; the method was immunoSEQ multiplex PCR. In the table there are approximately 320,000 clones, about nine tenths of which are singletons. Sequenced material: PBMCs or T cells enriched from blood (not recorded which). The receptor's source is a man between 60 and 75 years old who had recovered from COVID-19. The chain links TRBV6-2 or TRBV6-3 to TRBJ1-5, with D hard to call. CDR3 sequence (DNA): TGTGCCAGCAGTTATACTCTCAATCAGCCCCAGCATTTT. It specifies CASSYTLNQPQHF.